This TCR beta chain was found in a study of T cells in Graves' hyperthyroidism and ophthalmopathy (dated by TCRdb to the late 2010s). About the investigation overall: Peripheral blood samples were taken at initial diagnosis, before any treatment was given. According to the paper, TCR Vbeta CDR3 sequencing was carried out on roughly 130 peripheral blood samples, which came from 40 to 45 ophthalmopathy, 75 or so hyperthyroidism and roughly 17 progressor patients. After sampling, hyperthyroidism patients received methimazole starting at 30 mg daily, and ophthalmopathy patients received high-dose intravenous methylprednisolone. Whether ophthalmopathy could be predicted prospectively was tested in an independent validation cohort made up of fewer than 20 hyperthyroidism patients plus 17 patients who later progressed to ophthalmopathy. The 75 to 100 discovery patients were divided at random into training and test sets in a 7:3 ratio. The study also compared thyroid tissue and blood T-cell repertoires from about 6 Graves' hyperthyroidism patients. TCR V-J signatures able to tell the groups apart were searched for in a discovery cohort of 100 patients, of whom around 43 had Graves' ophthalmopathy and around 57 had stable Graves' hyperthyroidism.

Beyond this particular receptor, the publication reports: Sample size was not statistically predetermined, and blinding of investigators to group allocation was not performed. Most expanded thyroid clonotypes (frequency above 0.001) were also detected in blood, a finding suggesting that blood repertoires may reflect thyroid immune responses. A 13 V-J signature model separated ophthalmopathy from stable hyperthyroidism, with 87.88% sensitivity and roughly 81% specificity in cross-validation and 80%/75% in testing. In validation, progression to ophthalmopathy was predicted by the model with 70% to 71% sensitivity and just over 72% specificity, a median of roughly six months before onset.

TCR beta CDR3 regions were amplified from RNA transcripts. A first-round RT-PCR of the TCR CDR3 used the HTBI primer set with the Qiagen OneStep RT-PCR kit. Libraries were constructed in a second round of multiplex PCR, after which size selection and purification were carried out. Libraries were sequenced paired-end with 100 bp reads on an Illumina HiSeq2000. As for the original processing: SOAPnuke was used to process the raw data, throwing out any read that contained adapters or uncalled bases, had a mean Phred below 15, or lacked an exact constant-primer or identifier match. COPE v1.2.5 was used to merge the high-quality paired reads, and each unique nucleotide sequence was defined as a clonotype. Clonotypes were aligned to IMGT TRBV, TRBD and TRBJ reference segments using MiTCR v1.1. The analysis included only V-J combinations with a frequency above 0.0001, which together covered 98% to 99.2% of the repertoires. The TCS score was defined as the ratio of F50 (clonal expansion) to E x V (chaos), calculated using BLOSUM62-based TCRdist between CDR3 peptides within each V-J. Welch's t-statistics and random forest reduced around 550 V-J features to about 13, which were used in a naive Bayes classifier (R e1071). The raw public data were reprocessed by TCRdb itself: fastp quality trimming at Q25, MiXCR clonotype calling, in-frame beta chains only. Identical CDR3 protein sequences are pooled into one entry, listed with their most common genes and DNA. The V and J calls were determined by TCRdb, not by the authors. In this sample the table shows some 550,000 distinct CDR3 sequences, approximately 15% of which occur a single time. Of the sample, around 3.5% falls within the top ten clones.

Ophthalmopathy patients had moderately to severely active disease, with a Clinical Activity Score of 3 or more, a NOSPECS grade of 4 or more, and a disease duration of less than 3 months. The study excluded patients with uncontrolled infections, other autoimmune diseases, pregnancy or lactation. Diagnoses were established on the basis of clinical symptoms, serum thyroxine and TRAb, thyroid ultrasound, and orbital computed tomography. Ficoll-Paque density gradient centrifugation was used to isolate PBMCs from around 10 ml of fresh peripheral blood. Total RNA was extracted with Trizol reagent, and quality was checked on an Agilent 2100 Bioanalyzer. This clonotype was found once. No antigen is known for it. Base qualities are not provided; no much larger clone lies one nucleotide away. Single-read evidence is weak. This clonotype was obtained from a woman aged 40 to 50 with Graves' ophthalmopathy. The sample comprised blood.

The CDR3 amino acid sequence is: CAVPTGQVSTDTQYF. The bases are TGTGCCGTTCCGACGGGACAGGTTAGCACAGATACGCAGTATTTT. In this chain, TRBV7-9 is recombined with TRBJ2-3; 8 of the junction bases match TRBD1. From a lookup of the germline V gene (reference sequence), CDR1 and CDR2 are SEHNR and FQNEAQ. The CDR3 spans 15 residues, from the cysteine through the phenylalanine. Solely the CDR3 DNA is kept, with 45 bases framed from the first base. For this chain, trimming is 11 bases at the V end and 0 bases at the J end, and the number of junction bases without a gene match is 10.